Shown below are 22 T cell receptor beta chains from a single sample sequenced in a study of blood T cell repertoires in COVID-19. Produced via immunoSEQ multiplex PCR; TCRdb's table is partial and in-frame only. The sample has hundreds of thousands of clones; roughly nine tenths are singletons. Sequenced: PBMCs or T cells enriched from blood (not recorded which). These receptors all come from a woman aged 25 to 39 with acute COVID-19.

A single count supports this clone. The chain couples TRBV27 to TRBJ2-7; D is ambiguous. Deletions cut 6 bases from V and 2 bases from J, with 14 bases between. CDR3 length: 14 residues. Germline values: CDR1 MNHEY, CDR2 SMNVEV (reference sequence). CDR3 loop: CASSPWAPAYEQYF. CDR3 DNA sequence: TGTGCCAGCAGCCCTTGGGCCCCGGCCTACGAGCAGTACTTC.

V usage is TRBV19 and J usage is TRBJ1-6; 9 positions match TRBD1. This CDR3 comprises 14 residues. Looked up from germline, CDR1 is LNHDA and CDR2 is SQIVND (reference sequence). Germline trimming cut 6 bases from V and 10 bases from J; bases unmatched to any gene: 7. CDR3 DNA sequence: TGTGCCAGTAGCACCGGGACAGGGAGATCACCCCTCCACTTT. Translation: CASSTGTGRSPLHF.

The V and J genes are TRBV19 and TRBJ2-2; D is possibly TRBD2 (7 bases). The CDR3 runs 17 residues. Germline lookup yields CDR1 LNHDA and CDR2 SQIVND (reference sequence). V was shortened by 1 base and J by 1 base, with 13 bases between the two germline ends. The CDR3 sequence: CASSIGLGGRNTGELFF. The CDR3 nucleotides read TGTGCCAGTAGTATAGGCCTCGGGGGGCGGAACACCGGGGAGCTGTTTTTT.

The gene calls are TRBV9 and TRBJ2-1; 7 nucleotides agree with TRBD2. The CDR3 loop spans 16 amino acids. V lost 3 bases and J lost 4; bases outside the gene matches: 10. Germline CDR1 reads SGDLS; CDR2 reads YYNGEE. The CDR3 protein is CASSDEGRASYNEQFF. CDR3 coding DNA: TGTGCCAGCAGCGATGAGGGGAGGGCGAGTTACAATGAGCAGTTCTTC.

The V call is TRBV29-1, the J call TRBJ1-5, with TRBD1 as a possible D gene (6 bases). In germline, CDR1 is SQVTM, CDR2 ANQGSEA. The CDR3 totals 12 residues. The V end lost 4 bases, the J end lost 3 bases, and 7 bases lay between the germline ends. The chain's CDR3 is CSVGDINQPQHF. The CDR3 DNA is TGCAGCGTTGGGGACATCAATCAGCCCCAGCATTTT.

This chain links TRBV19 with TRBJ2-3; no clear D. Germline loops: CDR1 LNHDA, CDR2 SQIVND (reference sequence). V gave up 3 bases and J gave up 4 bases, with 14 bases separating them. CDR3 length: 15 residues. The CDR3 coding sequence is TGTGCCAGTAGTATTTCTACGGGTGCCGCAGATACGCAGTATTTT. Amino acids: CASSISTGAADTQYF.

The chain combines TRBV6-1 with TRBJ1-4; TRBD1 might be the D (6 bases). V dropped 1 base and J dropped 7 bases, with 10 bases sitting between them. This CDR3 has 14 residues. Germline values: CDR1 MNHNS, CDR2 SASEGT. This CDR3 reads CASSEGGPGEKLFF. The CDR3 coding sequence is TGTGCCAGCAGTGAAGGGGGGCCAGGTGAAAAACTGTTTTTT.

The V gene is TRBV5-1, the J gene TRBJ2-5; D is possibly TRBD1 (5 bases). Germline V gene sequence: CDR1 SGHRS, CDR2 YFSETQ. The CDR3 is 14 amino acids. The V end lost 3 bases, the J end lost 4 bases, and 13 bases lay between the germline ends. The chain's CDR3 is CASSSGRQGETQYF. DNA of the CDR3: TGCGCCAGCAGCTCTGGACGGCAGGGAGAGACCCAGTACTTC.

This chain connects TRBV5-4 to TRBJ1-2; 8 positions match TRBD1. The CDR3 contains 14 residues. Germline-derived CDR1 and CDR2 are SGHNT and YYREEE (reference sequence). V gave up 0 bases and J gave up 7 bases; unmatched junction bases: 5. The CDR3 DNA reads TGTGCCAGCAGCTTGGCGCAGGGGGCGATTGGCTACACCTTC. This gives the protein CASSLAQGAIGYTF.

The chain uses TRBV6-4 and TRBJ1-5, with D possibly being TRBD1 (6 bases). The CDR3 extends over 15 amino acids. The germline V and J ends were trimmed by 5 bases and 6 bases, with 17 bases remaining between them. Germline assignment: CDR1 MRHNA and CDR2 SNTAGT. Written as DNA, the CDR3 is TGTGCCAGCAGTCAGCATGGGGGCGCGGGTCAGCCCCAGCATTTT. Residues: CASSQHGGAGQPQHF.

This chain connects TRBV9 to TRBJ2-5; TRBD2 agrees at 8 bases. The CDR3 has 15 amino acids. The germline V gene has CDR1 SGDLS and CDR2 YYNGEE. The V segment lost 0 bases and the J segment 4 bases; nucleotides outside the gene matches: 5. The DNA for the CDR3 is TGTGCCAGCAGCGTAGAGGGAAGCGGGAGAGAGACCCAGTACTTC. Amino acid sequence: CASSVEGSGRETQYF.

About this clone: The junction departs from the called germline gene at one end, perhaps through a read error. This chain links TRBV19 with TRBJ1-6; TRBD1 matches at 8 bases. The CDR3 runs 14 residues. The germline CDR1 and CDR2 sequences are LNHDA and SQIVND (reference sequence). The CDR3 loop reads CASSIGQGHSPLHF. CDR3 coding DNA: TGTGCCAGTAGCATAGGACAGGGACATTCACCCCTCCACTTT.

V is TRBV9 and J is TRBJ1-1, with 7 bases matching TRBD1. CDR3 length: 14 residues. With 3 bases clipped from V and 1 base from J, the junction kept 3 bases outside the gene matches. Germline values: CDR1 SGDLS, CDR2 YYNGEE. CDR3 in DNA: TGTGCCAGCAGCGGGTGGACAGGGAACACTGAAGCTTTCTTT. Protein product: CASSGWTGNTEAFF.

The rearrangement joins TRBV1 to TRBJ2-1; the DNA was not used to check the table's D call, TRBD1. TRBV1 represents a pseudogene. The CDR3 extends over 16 amino acids. This CDR3 is CTSSHQTGAAYNEQFF. The CDR3 DNA reads TGCACCAGCAGCCATCAGACAGGGGCCGCATACAATGAGCAGTTCTTC.

The chain uses TRBV3-1 (or the pseudogene TRBV3-2) and TRBJ1-3; D ambiguous. With 1 base removed from V and 1 base from J, the gap between germline ends came to 8 bases. Germline assignment: CDR1 LGHDT and CDR2 YNNKEL (reference sequence). This CDR3 is built from 15 residues. The CDR3 loop reads CASSQVAGSGNTIYF. The CDR3 DNA is TGTGCCAGCAGCCAAGTGGCGGGATCTGGAAACACCATATATTTT.

To note about this clone: Other DNA sequences from this sample encode an identical CDR3 as well. This chain connects TRBV7-9 to TRBJ1-3; 9 bases are a match to TRBD1. Germline trimming cut 4 bases from V and 1 base from J; bases unmatched to any gene: 2. Germline-derived CDR1 and CDR2 are SEHNR and FQNEAQ (reference sequence). The CDR3 is 15 residues long. CDR3 loop: CASSSDRGSGNTIYF. The DNA of the CDR3 is TGTGCCAGCAGCTCGGACAGGGGTTCTGGAAACACCATATATTTT. Complete variable domain (other parts from reference TRBV7-9 and TRBJ1-3): DTGVSQNPRHKITKRGQNVTFRCDPISEHNRLYWYRQTLGQGPEFLTYFQNEAQLEKSRLLSDRFSAERPKGSFSTLEIQRTEQGDSAMYLCASSSDRGSGNTIYFGEGSWLTVV.

The table lists this clone with a count of one. The chain joins TRBV2 to TRBJ1-5; tentative D call: TRBD1 (5 bases). V was cut by 6 bases and J by 0 bases, with 9 bases left in between. CDR3 length: 14 amino acids. CDR1 and CDR2 (germline): SNHLY, FYNNEI. CDR3 in DNA: TGTGCCAGCAGCGCAGGGTATAGCAATCAGCCCCAGCATTTT. It codes for CASSAGYSNQPQHF.

The CDR3, as DNA: TGTGCCAGCGTCCCTACCGGGACAGGGAACTATGGCTACACCTTC. The encoded protein is CASVPTGTGNYGYTF. This chain links TRBV2 with TRBJ1-2, with TRBD1 matching 9 bases. J lost 2 bases, V lost 8 bases, and 9 bases had no gene match. CDR1 SNHLY and CDR2 FYNNEI come from the germline V gene. The CDR3 covers 15 residues.

This rearrangement joins TRBV30 to TRBJ2-2; a possible D gene is TRBD1 (5 bases). This CDR3 is 15 amino acids long. Germline V lookup: CDR1 GTSNPN, CDR2 SVGIG (reference sequence). With 4 bases removed from V and 1 base from J, the gap between germline ends came to 13 bases. The CDR3, as DNA: TGTGCCTGGAACCCCTTGACAGAGAACACCGGGGAGCTGTTTTTT. Protein sequence: CAWNPLTENTGELFF.

The genes are TRBV7-8 and TRBJ1-1; D perhaps matches TRBD1 (5 bases). This CDR3 region has 14 residues. Trimming took off 7 bases at V and 1 base at J, with 13 bases between the two ends. CDR1 and CDR2 from the germline V gene are SGHVS and FQNEAQ. Here the CDR3 reads CASNPPDKNTEAFF. CDR3 in DNA: TGTGCCAGCAATCCCCCGGACAAGAACACTGAAGCTTTCTTT.

V is TRBV28 and J is TRBJ2-5, with 9 bases that match TRBD1. CDR3 length: 18 residues. CDR1 and CDR2 (germline): MDHEN, SYDVKM. Trimming removed 5 bases from V and 0 bases from J; junction bases left unmatched: 13. The CDR3 reads CASSPRYWDRVYQETQYF. The CDR3, as DNA: TGTGCCAGCAGTCCCCGATATTGGGACAGGGTTTACCAAGAGACCCAGTACTTC.

In DNA form, the CDR3 reads TGTGCCATCAGCCCCGGACAGGGGCAGATGAACACTGAAGCTTTCTTT. It yields the protein CAISPGQGQMNTEAFF. The chain uses TRBV10-3 and TRBJ1-1; TRBD1 aligns across 9 bases. Per germline, CDR1 ENHRY and CDR2 SYGVKD. This CDR3 is 16 amino acids long. The V segment lost 6 bases and the J segment 0 bases; nucleotides outside the gene matches: 8.